Described below is a single TCR beta chain sequence and its context. Its antigen is not identified. This sample is drawn from a study of T cell responses to AZD1222 COVID-19 vaccine. Points from the study as a whole: Clonal diversity was possibly underestimated, and white British individuals and females predominated among donors. Repertoires were collected only later (after the peak T cell response had occurred).

From germline, CDR1 is SGHTA and CDR2 FQGNSA. This CDR3 spans 16 amino acids. V lost 3 bases and J 3 bases, leaving 17 bases between the germline ends. Clones were read by immunoSEQ multiplex PCR, and TCRdb kept only the in-frame ones, dropping some. The sample lists roughly 150,000 clones; 90% to 95% were seen once. Sequenced material: peripheral blood, taken 28 days after the second AZD1222 dose. The origin of this receptor is an adult who received the AZD1222 COVID-19 vaccine. The rearrangement uses TRBV7-2 and TRBJ1-2; tentatively, D is TRBD1 (5 bases). CDR3: CASSLTRGEYDYGYTF. The CDR3 coding sequence is TGTGCCAGCAGCTTGACGCGAGGGGAATACGACTATGGCTACACCTTC.